Listed here is a single TCR beta chain. Antigen unknown. The PCR contained 60 Vbeta and 13 Jbeta primers. Sequenced by immunoSEQ multiplex PCR; TCRdb stores in-frame clones only, minus some. This listing includes 120,000 to 150,000 clones. The record originates from a study of cytomegalovirus exposure and HLA in healthy donors. V was trimmed by 4 bases and J by 1 base, leaving 11 bases between them. Germline V gene lookup returns CDR1 SGHNT and CDR2 YYREEE (reference sequence). The CDR3 runs 15 residues. Study conclusions and caveats: In an earlier analysis, productive rearrangement rates for most beta V segments clustered near 87% or 30%.

This rearrangement joins TRBV5-4 to TRBJ2-2, with D perhaps matching TRBD1 (6 bases). Source material: PBMCs. The sequence came from a woman aged 50 to 60 in good health and CMV-seronegative. CDR3 sequence: CASSVPRGNTGELFF. Written as DNA, the CDR3 is TGTGCCAGCAGCGTGCCCAGGGGGAACACCGGGGAGCTGTTTTTT.